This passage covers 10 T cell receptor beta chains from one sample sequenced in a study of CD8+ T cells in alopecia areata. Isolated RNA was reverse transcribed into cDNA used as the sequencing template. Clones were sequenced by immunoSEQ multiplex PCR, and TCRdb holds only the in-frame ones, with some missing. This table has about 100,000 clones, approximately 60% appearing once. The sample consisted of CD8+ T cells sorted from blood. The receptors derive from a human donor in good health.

This chain's CDR3 is CASTARWPANTEAFF. The CDR3 DNA reads as TGTGCCAGTACCGCCAGGTGGCCGGCGAACACTGAAGCTTTCTTT. The chain links TRBV19 to TRBJ1-1, with unresolved D. Germline loops: CDR1 LNHDA, CDR2 SQIVND (reference sequence). V dropped 7 bases and J dropped 1 base, with 16 bases sitting between them. CDR3 length equals 15 residues.

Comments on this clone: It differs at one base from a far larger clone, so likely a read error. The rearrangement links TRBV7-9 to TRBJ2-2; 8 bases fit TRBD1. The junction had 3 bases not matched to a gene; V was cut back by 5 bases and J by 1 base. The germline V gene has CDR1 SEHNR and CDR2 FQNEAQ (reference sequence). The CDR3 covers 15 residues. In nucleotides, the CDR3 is TGTGCCAGCAGCCCGACAGGGGAGAACACCGGGGAGCTGTTTTTT. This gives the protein CASSPTGENTGELFF.

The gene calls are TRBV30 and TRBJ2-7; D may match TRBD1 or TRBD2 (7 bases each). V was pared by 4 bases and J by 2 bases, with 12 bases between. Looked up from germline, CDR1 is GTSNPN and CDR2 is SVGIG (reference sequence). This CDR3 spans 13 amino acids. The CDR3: CAWKAGGAYEQYF. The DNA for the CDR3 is TGTGCCTGGAAGGCAGGGGGGGCCTACGAGCAGTACTTC.

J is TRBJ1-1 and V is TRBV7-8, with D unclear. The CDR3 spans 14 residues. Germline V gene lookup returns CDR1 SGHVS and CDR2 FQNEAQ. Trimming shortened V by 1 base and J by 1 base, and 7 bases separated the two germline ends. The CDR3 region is CASSLVDGNTEAFF. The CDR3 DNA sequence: TGTGCCAGCAGCTTAGTAGACGGGAACACTGAAGCTTTCTTT.

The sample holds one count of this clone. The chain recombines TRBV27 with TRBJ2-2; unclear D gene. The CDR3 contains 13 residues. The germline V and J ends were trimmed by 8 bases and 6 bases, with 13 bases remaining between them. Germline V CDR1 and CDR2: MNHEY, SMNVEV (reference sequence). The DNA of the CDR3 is TGTGCCAGCCGAGACTGTAGTTCCGGGGAGCTGTTTTTT. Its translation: CASRDCSSGELFF.

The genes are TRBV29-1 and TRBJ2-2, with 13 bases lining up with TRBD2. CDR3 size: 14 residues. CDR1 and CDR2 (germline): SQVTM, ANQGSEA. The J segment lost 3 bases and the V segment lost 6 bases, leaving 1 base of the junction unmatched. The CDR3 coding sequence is TGCAGCGTGACTAGCGGGGGGTACACCGGGGAGCTGTTTTTT. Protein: CSVTSGGYTGELFF.

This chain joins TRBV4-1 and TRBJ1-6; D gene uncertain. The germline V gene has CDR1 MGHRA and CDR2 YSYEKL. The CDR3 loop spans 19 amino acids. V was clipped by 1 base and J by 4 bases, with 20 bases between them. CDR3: CASSQVLYPARAYNSPLHF. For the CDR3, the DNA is TGCGCCAGCAGCCAAGTTCTTTACCCCGCGAGGGCGTATAATTCACCCCTCCACTTT.

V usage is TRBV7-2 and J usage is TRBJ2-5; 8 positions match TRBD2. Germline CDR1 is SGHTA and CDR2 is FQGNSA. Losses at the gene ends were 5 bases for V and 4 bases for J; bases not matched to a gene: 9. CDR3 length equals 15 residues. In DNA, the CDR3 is TGTGCCAGCAGCACAGAGCGGGGGAGGGCAGAGACCCAGTACTTC. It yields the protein CASSTERGRAETQYF.

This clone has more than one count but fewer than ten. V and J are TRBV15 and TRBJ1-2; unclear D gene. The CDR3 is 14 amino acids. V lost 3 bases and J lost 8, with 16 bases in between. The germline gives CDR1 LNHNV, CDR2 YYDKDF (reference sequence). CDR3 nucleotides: TGTGCCACCAGCAGGGAGGGCCTAGGTAACGGCTACACCTTC. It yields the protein CATSREGLGNGYTF.

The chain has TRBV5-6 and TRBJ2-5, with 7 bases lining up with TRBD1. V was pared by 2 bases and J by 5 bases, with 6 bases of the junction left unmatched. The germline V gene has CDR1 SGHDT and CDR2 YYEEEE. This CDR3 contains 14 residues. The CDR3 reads CASSLVTGWETQYF. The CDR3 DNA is TGTGCCAGCAGCTTAGTGACAGGGTGGGAGACCCAGTACTTC.